This T cell receptor beta chain was captured by sequencing in a study of long-term antiretroviral therapy in people with HIV. The wider study: The oldest samples precede the 2015 immediate-ART recommendation by about a decade. Findings and limits, study-wide: The blood, collected between the mid-2000s and the late 2010s, was possibly taken under older ART regimens.

On this clone: Its antigen is undetermined.

V was pared by 2 bases and J by 0 bases, with 8 bases between. Germline CDR1 is KGHSH and CDR2 is LQKENI. This CDR3 is built from 15 residues. At the survey level, the v3.0 immunoSEQ assay was run. Sequencing set out to capture about 40,000-50,000 T-cell genomes per sample. Sequenced by immunoSEQ multiplex PCR; TCRdb stores in-frame clones only, minus some. Here the sample spans approximately 3,300 clones, about 88% being singletons. The rearrangement links TRBV18 to TRBJ1-5; D unresolved. The starting material was unsorted PBMCs, obtained 0.3 years after starting antiretroviral therapy. The TCR comes from a woman aged 45-60 years with HIV. CDR3 in amino acids: CASSPTTDSNQPQHF. As DNA, the CDR3 is TGTGCCAGCTCACCAACCACAGATAGCAATCAGCCCCAGCATTTT.